This T cell receptor (beta chain) was sequenced in a study of blood T cell repertoires in COVID-19. Study-level background: Both acute and convalescent COVID-19 samples were obtained from the United States, Italy and Spain. Sample material is recorded as cDNA or gDNA derived from T cells, B-cell-depleted T cells, or PBMCs.

The Seattle site enrolled patients during active infection and followed them longitudinally. This clone was found many times. The germline V gene encodes CDR1 SGHRS and CDR2 YFSETQ. V trimming: 4 bases; J trimming: 8 bases; junction bases outside the gene matches: 4. CDR3 length: 14 amino acids. TCRdb's copy holds only in-frame clones and misses some; the assay was immunoSEQ multiplex PCR. The table records about 500,000 clones, approximately 92% of them present only once. The receptor was isolated from a man between 18 and 35 years old with COVID-19, enrolled during active disease. Input material: peripheral blood. V gene TRBV5-1 combines with J gene TRBJ2-1; 12 bases align to TRBD2. The CDR3, as DNA: TGCGCCAGCAGCGGGGGACTAGCGGGTCATGAGCAGTTCTTC. This sequence encodes CASSGGLAGHEQFF.